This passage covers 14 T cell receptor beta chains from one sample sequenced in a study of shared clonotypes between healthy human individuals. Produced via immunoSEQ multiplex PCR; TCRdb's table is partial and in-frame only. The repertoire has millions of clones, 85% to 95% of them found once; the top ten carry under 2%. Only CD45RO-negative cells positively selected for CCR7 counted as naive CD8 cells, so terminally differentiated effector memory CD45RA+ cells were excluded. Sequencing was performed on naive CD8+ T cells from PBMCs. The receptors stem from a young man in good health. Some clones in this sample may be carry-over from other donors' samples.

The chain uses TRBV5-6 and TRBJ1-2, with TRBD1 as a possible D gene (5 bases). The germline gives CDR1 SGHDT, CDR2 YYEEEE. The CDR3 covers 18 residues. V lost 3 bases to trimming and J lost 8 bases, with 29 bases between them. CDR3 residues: CASSWWDRPTTTIGGYTF. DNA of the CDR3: TGTGCCAGCAGCTGGTGGGACCGTCCCACAACTACCATTGGGGGCTACACCTTC.

For the CDR3, the DNA is TGTGCCAGCAGCCGGCTGACAGTCGAGCAGTTCTTC. As protein: CASSRLTVEQFF. This rearrangement joins TRBV14 to TRBJ2-1, with a tentative D call TRBD1 (5 bases). Germline CDR1 SGHDN, CDR2 FVKESK. The CDR3 totals 12 residues. V lost 4 bases and J 10 bases, leaving 11 bases between the germline ends.

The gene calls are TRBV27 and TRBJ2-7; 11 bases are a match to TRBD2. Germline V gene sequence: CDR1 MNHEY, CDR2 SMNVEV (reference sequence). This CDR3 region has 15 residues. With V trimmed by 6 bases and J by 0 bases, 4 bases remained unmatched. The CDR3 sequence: CASRPGLAGSYEQYF. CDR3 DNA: TGTGCCAGCAGACCTGGACTAGCGGGCTCCTACGAGCAGTACTTC.

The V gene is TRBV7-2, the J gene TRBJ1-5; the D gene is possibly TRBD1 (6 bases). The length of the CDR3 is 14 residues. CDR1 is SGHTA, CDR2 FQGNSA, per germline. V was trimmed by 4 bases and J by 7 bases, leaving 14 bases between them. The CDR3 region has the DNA TGTGCCAGCAGCTCCCCTTCGGGGGCGCAGCCCCAGCATTTT. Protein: CASSSPSGAQPQHF.

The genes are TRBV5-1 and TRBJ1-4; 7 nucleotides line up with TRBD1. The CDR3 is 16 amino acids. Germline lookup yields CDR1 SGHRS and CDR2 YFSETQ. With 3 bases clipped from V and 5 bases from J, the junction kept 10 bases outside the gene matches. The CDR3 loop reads CASSSEPGQRNEKLFF. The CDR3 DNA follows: TGCGCCAGCAGCTCAGAACCGGGACAGAGAAATGAAAAACTGTTTTTT.

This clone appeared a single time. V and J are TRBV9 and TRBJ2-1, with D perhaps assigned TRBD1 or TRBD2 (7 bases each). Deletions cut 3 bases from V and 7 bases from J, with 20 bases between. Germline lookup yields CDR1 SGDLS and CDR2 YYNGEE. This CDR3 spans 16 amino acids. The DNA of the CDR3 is TGTGCCAGCAGCGCAGCCAGGGGGGGACCCTGGAATGAGCAGTTCTTC. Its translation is CASSAARGGPWNEQFF.

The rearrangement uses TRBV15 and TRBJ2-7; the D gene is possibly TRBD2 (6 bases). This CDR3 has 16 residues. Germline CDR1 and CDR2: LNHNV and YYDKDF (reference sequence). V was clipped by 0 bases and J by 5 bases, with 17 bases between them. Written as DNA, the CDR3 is TGTGCCACCAGCAGAGATTTGACTGGGGGGAACGACGAGCAGTACTTC. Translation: CATSRDLTGGNDEQYF.

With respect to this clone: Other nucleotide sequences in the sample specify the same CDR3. CDR3 protein: CASSPLRGQPQHF. As DNA, the CDR3 is TGTGCCAGCAGTCCCCTTAGAGGTCAGCCCCAGCATTTT. The gene calls are TRBV27 and TRBJ1-5; D call uncertain. The V end lost 5 bases, the J end lost 6 bases, and 11 bases lay between the germline ends. Germline V gene lookup returns CDR1 MNHEY and CDR2 SMNVEV (reference sequence). The CDR3 sequence is 13 residues long.

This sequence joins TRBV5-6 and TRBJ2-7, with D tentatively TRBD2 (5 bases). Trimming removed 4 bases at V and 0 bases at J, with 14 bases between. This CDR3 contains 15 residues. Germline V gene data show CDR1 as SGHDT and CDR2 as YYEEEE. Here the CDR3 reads CASSGFSEVSYEQYF. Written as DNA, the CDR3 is TGTGCCAGCAGCGGGTTTAGCGAGGTCTCCTACGAGCAGTACTTC.

In nucleotides, the CDR3 is TGTGCCTGGAGTCGGGGGTACGAGCAGTACTTC. This encodes CAWSRGYEQYF. The chain is built from TRBV30 and TRBJ2-7; a weak D match, TRBD2 (6 bases). V lost 2 bases and J lost 4, with 6 bases in between. Germline loops: CDR1 GTSNPN, CDR2 SVGIG (reference sequence). The CDR3 has 11 residues.

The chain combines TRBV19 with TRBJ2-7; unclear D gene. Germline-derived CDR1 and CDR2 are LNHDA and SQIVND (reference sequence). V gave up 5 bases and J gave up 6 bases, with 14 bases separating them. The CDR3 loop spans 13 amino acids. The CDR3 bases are TGTGCCAGTAGTGAGGTTGTGAGATCCGAGCAGTACTTC. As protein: CASSEVVRSEQYF. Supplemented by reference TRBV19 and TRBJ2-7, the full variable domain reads DGGITQSPKYLFRKEGQNVTLSCEQNLNHDAMYWYRQDPGQGLRLIYYSQIVNDFQKGDIAEGYSVSREKKESFPLTVTSAQKNPTAFYLCASSEVVRSEQYFGPGTRLTVT.

The CDR3 spells CASSYTEETQYF. DNA for the CDR3: TGTGCCAGCAGTTACACGGAAGAGACCCAGTACTTC. This chain links TRBV28 with TRBJ2-5, with D hard to call. Germline V CDR1 and CDR2: MDHEN, SYDVKM. This CDR3 has 12 amino acids. Deletions cut 4 bases from V and 3 bases from J, with 6 bases between.

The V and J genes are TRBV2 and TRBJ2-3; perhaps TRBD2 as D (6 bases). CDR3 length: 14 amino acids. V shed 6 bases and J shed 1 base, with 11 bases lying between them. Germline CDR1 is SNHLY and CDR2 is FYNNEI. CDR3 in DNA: TGTGCCAGCAGCAACACGGGGGGCACAGATACGCAGTATTTT. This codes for CASSNTGGTDTQYF.

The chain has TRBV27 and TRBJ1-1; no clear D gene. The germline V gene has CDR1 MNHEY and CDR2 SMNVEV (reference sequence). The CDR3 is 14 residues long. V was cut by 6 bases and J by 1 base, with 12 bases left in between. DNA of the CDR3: TGTGCCAGCAGAAGGCGGGTGGGGAACACTGAAGCTTTCTTT. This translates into CASRRRVGNTEAFF.